Sequencing of this T cell receptor (beta chain) was carried out in a study of blood T cell repertoires in COVID-19. The wider study: COVID-19 samples from acute and convalescent phases originated in the United States, Italy and Spain.

From germline, CDR1 is SNHLY and CDR2 FYNNEI. The CDR3 loop spans 14 amino acids. Between the trimmed V and J ends, which lost 7 bases and 6 bases, there was a span of 18 bases. Patients from Seattle were sampled longitudinally, starting during active infection. Profiled with immunoSEQ multiplex PCR; TCRdb holds only in-frame clones, not every one. The table lists about 300,000 clones, 80% to 95% of them singletons, with about 7% in the top ten. The receptor's source is a woman between 25 and 40 years old with COVID-19, enrolled during active disease. Source material: peripheral blood. The rearrangement uses TRBV2 and TRBJ1-1; D perhaps matches TRBD1 (6 bases). CDR3 DNA: TGTGCCAGCACCACACGCGGGGGGCCCGCTGAAGCTTTCTTT. Protein product: CASTTRGGPAEAFF. Looking up the rest from reference TRBV2 and TRBJ1-1 gives the full variable domain: EPEVTQTPSHQVTQMGQEVILRCVPISNHLYFYWYRQILGQKVEFLVSFYNNEISEKSEIFDDQFSVERPDGSNFTLKIRSTKLEDSAMYFCASTTRGGPAEAFFGQGTRLTVV.